This T cell receptor beta chain was captured in a study of cytomegalovirus exposure and HLA in healthy donors. 60 Vbeta and 13 Jbeta primers were used in PCR. Sequencing was performed with immunoSEQ multiplex PCR; in TCRdb, only in-frame clones are kept and a portion is missing. The sample has roughly 60,000 clones, around three quarters seen once. This CDR3 has 18 residues. This receptor was obtained from a female donor in good health and CMV-seronegative. The sequenced sample was PBMCs. This chain uses TRBV21-1 with TRBJ1-3; the table's D call of TRBD1 was not tested on the DNA. TRBV21-1 is noted as a pseudogene. The CDR3 DNA reads as TGTGCCAGCAGCCCCCGACGGACAGGGGCTTACTCTGGAAACACCATATATTTT. Protein: CASSPRRTGAYSGNTIYF.